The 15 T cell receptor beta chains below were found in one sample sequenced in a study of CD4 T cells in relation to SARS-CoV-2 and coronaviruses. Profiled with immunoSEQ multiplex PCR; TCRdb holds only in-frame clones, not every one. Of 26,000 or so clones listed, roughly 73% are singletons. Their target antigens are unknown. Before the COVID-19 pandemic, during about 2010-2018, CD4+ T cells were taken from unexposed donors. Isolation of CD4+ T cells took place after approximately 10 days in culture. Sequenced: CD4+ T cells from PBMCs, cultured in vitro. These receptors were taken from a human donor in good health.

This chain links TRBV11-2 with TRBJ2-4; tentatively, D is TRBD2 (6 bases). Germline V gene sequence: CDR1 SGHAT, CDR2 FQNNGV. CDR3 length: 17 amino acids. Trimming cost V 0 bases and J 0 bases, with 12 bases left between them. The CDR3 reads CASSLDGRALAKNIQYF. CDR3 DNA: TGTGCCAGCAGCTTAGACGGGAGAGCACTAGCCAAAAACATTCAGTACTTC.

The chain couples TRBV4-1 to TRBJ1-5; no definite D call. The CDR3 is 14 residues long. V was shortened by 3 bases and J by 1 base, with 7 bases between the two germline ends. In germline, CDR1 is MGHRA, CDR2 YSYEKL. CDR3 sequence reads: CASSQPLSNQPQHF. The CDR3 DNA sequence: TGCGCCAGCAGCCAGCCCCTAAGCAATCAGCCCCAGCATTTT.

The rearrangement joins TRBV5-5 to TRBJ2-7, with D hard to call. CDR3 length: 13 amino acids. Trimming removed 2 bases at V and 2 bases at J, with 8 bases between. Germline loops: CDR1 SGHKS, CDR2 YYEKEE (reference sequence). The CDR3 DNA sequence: TGTGCCAGCAGCTTTGCTCCTCCCTACGAGCAGTACTTC. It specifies CASSFAPPYEQYF.

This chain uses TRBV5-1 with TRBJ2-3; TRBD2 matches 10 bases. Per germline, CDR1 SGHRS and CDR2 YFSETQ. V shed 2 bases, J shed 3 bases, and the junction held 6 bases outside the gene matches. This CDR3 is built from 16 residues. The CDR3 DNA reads TGCGCCAGCAGCTTTTCCGGGACTAGCGAGACAGATACGCAGTATTTT. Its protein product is CASSFSGTSETDTQYF. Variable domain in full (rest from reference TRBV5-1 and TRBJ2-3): KAGVTQTPRYLIKTRGQQVTLSCSPISGHRSVSWYQQTPGQGLQFLFEYFSETQRNKGNFPGRFSGRQFSNSRSEMNVSTLELGDSALYLCASSFSGTSETDTQYFGPGTRLTVL.

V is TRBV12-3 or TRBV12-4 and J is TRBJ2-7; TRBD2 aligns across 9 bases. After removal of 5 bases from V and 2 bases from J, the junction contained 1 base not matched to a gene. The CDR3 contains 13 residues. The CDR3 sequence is CASSRTSAYEQYF. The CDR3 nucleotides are TGTGCCAGCAGTCGGACTAGCGCCTACGAGCAGTACTTC.

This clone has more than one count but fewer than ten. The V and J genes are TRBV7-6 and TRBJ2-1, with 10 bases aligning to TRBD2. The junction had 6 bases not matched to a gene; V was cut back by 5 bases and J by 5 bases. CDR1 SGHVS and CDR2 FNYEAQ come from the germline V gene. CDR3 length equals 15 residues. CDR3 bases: TGTGCCAGCAGCATTAGCGGGGGGAGTAACAATGAGCAGTTCTTC. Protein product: CASSISGGSNNEQFF.

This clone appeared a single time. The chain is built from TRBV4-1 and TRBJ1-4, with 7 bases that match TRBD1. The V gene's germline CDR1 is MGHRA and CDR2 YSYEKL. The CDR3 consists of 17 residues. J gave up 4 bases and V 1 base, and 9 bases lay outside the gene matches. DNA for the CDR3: TGCGCCAGCAGCCAAGGACAGGGTTCACGGGGTAATGAAAAACTGTTTTTT. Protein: CASSQGQGSRGNEKLFF.

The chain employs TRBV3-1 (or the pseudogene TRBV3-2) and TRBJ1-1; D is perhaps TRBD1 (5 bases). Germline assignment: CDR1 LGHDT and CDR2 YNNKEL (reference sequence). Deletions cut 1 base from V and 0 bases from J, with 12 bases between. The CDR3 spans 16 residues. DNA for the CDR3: TGTGCCAGCAGCCAAGTCGCAGGGCGTCTGAACACTGAAGCTTTCTTT. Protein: CASSQVAGRLNTEAFF.

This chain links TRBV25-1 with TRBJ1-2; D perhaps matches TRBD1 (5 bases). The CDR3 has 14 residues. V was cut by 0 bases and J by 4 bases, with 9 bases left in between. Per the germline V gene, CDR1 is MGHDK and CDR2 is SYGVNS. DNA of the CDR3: TGTGCCAGCAGTGAATACTTTAGGGGCTATGGCTACACCTTC. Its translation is CASSEYFRGYGYTF.

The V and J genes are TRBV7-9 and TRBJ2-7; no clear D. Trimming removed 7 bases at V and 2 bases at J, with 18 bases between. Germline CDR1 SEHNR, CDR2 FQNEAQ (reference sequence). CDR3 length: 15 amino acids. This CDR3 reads CASTHASWGTYEQYF. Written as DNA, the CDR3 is TGTGCCAGCACCCACGCTTCTTGGGGTACCTACGAGCAGTACTTC.

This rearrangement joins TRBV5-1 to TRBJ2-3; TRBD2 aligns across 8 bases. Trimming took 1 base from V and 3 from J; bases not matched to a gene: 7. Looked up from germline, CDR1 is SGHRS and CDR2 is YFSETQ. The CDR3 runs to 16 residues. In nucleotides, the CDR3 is TGCGCCAGCAGCTTGCAGCCGGGAGGGCCGACAGATACGCAGTATTTT. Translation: CASSLQPGGPTDTQYF.

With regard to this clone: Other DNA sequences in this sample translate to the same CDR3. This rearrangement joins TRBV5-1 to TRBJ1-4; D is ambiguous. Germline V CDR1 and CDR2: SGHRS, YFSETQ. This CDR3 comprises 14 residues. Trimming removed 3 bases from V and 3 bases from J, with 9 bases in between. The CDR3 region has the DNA TGCGCCAGCAGCTCGGGTGAGGCTAATGAAAAACTGTTTTTT. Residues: CASSSGEANEKLFF. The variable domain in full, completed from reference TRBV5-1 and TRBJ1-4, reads KAGVTQTPRYLIKTRGQQVTLSCSPISGHRSVSWYQQTPGQGLQFLFEYFSETQRNKGNFPGRFSGRQFSNSRSEMNVSTLELGDSALYLCASSSGEANEKLFFGSGTQLSVL.

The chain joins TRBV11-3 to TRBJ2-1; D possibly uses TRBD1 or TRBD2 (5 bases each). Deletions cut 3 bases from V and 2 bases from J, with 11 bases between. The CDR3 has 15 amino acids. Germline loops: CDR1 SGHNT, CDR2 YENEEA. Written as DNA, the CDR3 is TGTGCCAGCAGCTTCGGCCGAGGGGCCTACAATGAGCAGTTCTTC. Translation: CASSFGRGAYNEQFF.

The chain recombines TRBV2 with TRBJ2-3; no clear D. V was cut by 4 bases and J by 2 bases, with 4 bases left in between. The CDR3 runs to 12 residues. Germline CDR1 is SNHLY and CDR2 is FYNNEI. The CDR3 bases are TGTGCCAGCAGTGCCGACACAGATACGCAGTATTTT. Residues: CASSADTDTQYF.

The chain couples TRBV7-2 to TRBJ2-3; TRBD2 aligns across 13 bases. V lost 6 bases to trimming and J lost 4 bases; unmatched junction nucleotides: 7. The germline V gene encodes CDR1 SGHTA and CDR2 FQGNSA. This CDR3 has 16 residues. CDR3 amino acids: CASSPRTSGGSDTQYF. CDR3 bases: TGTGCCAGCAGTCCCCGGACTAGCGGGGGTTCAGATACGCAGTATTTT.